What follows describes a single T cell receptor (beta chain). Its target is unknown. This specimen comes from a study of cytomegalovirus exposure and HLA in healthy donors. Findings and limits, study-wide: Cytomegalovirus status was reportedly diagnosed by the classifier with high specificity and sensitivity. A previous analysis found most TCR beta V segments productive roughly 90% or roughly 30% of the time.

Everyone who donated was a healthy bone marrow donor. Use of 60 Vbeta and 13 Jbeta primers characterized the PCR. Measured with immunoSEQ multiplex PCR; TCRdb has only the in-frame clones, and not every one. There are some 100,000 clones in the sample; about two thirds occur only once, and about 5.5% lies in the top ten. V was clipped by 0 bases and J by 0 bases, with 8 bases between them. The CDR3 length is 15 residues. Germline loops: CDR1 MNHEY, CDR2 SVGAGI. This chain joins TRBV6-5 and TRBJ1-2; D unresolved. The sequenced sample was PBMCs. This receptor was taken from a woman in her 70s in good health and CMV-seropositive. In DNA, the CDR3 is TGTGCCAGCAGTTACTCAGAGACAACTAACTATGGCTACACCTTC. It is translated as CASSYSETTNYGYTF.